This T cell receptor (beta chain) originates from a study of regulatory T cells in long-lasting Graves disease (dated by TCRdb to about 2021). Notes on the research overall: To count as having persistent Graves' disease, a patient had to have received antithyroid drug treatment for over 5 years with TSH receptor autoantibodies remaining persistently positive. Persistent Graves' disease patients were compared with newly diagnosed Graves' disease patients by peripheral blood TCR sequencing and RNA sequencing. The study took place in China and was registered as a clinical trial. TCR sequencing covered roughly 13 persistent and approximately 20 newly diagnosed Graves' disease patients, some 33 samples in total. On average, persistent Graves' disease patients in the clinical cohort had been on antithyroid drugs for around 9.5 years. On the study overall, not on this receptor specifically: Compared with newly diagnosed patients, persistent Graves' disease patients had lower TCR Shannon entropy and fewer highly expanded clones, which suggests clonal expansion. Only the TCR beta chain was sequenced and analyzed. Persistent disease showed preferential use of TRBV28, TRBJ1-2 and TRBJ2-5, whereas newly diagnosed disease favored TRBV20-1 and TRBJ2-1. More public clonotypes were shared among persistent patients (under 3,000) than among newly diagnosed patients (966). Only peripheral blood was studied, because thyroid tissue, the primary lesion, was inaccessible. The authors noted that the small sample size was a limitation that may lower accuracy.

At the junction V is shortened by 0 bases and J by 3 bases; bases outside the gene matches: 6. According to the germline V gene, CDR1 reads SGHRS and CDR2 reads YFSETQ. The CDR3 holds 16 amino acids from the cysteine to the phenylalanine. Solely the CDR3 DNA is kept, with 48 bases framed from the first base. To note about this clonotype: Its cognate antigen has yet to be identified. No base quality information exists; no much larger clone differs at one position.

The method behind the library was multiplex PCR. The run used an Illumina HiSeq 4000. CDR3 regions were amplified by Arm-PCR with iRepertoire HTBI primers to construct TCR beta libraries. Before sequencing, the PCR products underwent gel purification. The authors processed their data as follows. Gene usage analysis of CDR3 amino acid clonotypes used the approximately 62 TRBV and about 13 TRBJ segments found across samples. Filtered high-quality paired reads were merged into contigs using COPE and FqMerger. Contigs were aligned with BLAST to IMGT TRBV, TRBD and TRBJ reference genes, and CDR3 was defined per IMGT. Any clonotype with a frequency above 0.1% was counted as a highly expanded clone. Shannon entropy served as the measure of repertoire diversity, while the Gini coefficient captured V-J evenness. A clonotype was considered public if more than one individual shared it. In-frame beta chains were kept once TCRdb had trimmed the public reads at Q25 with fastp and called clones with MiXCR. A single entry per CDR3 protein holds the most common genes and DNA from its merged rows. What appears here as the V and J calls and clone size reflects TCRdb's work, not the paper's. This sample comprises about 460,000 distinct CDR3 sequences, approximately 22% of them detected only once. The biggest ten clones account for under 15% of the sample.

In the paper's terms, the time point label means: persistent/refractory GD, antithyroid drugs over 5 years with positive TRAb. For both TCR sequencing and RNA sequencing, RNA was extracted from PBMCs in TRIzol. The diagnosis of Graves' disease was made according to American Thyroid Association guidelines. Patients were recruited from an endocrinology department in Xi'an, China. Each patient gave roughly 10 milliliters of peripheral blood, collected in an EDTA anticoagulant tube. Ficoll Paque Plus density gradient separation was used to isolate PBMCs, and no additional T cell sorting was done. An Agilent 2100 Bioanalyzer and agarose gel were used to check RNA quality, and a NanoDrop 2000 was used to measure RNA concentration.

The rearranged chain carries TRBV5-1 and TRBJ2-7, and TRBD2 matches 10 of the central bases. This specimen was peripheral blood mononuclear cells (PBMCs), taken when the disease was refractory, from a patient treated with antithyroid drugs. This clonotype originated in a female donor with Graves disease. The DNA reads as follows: TGCGCCAGCAGCTTGGCTATGTCTAGCGGGAGCTACGAGCAGTACTTC. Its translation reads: CASSLAMSSGSYEQYF.